A single TCR beta chain is shown here with its context. Its antigen is undetermined. The CDR3 totals 16 residues. Germline loops: CDR1 SEHNR, CDR2 FQNEAQ (reference sequence). Losses at the gene ends were 5 bases for V and 0 bases for J; bases not matched to a gene: 4. Sequenced by immunoSEQ multiplex PCR; TCRdb stores in-frame clones only, minus some. Of 10,000 or so clones in the sample, 58% are singletons; the top ten hold roughly 9.7%. The source of the sample is a study of radiation and T cells in renal cell carcinoma. Study outcomes and limitations: Top 100 clonotypes averaged about 54% in irradiated versus around 40% in nephrectomy-only tumors. Irradiated tumors held more dominant CDR3 motifs than control tumors.

Treatment reported: treatment-naive control, cytoreductive nephrectomy. Controls included a handful of female and over ten male donors, resected 2011 to 2014. The sequences come from tumor tissue, collected from a patient whose treatment was nephrectomy without radiotherapy. This TCR was recovered from a man in his forties or fifties with renal cell carcinoma. This chain connects TRBV7-9 to TRBJ2-6, with 7 bases lining up with TRBD2. This chain's CDR3 is CASSPPGGSGANVLTF. The CDR3 nucleotides are TGTGCCAGCAGCCCCCCGGGGGGCTCTGGGGCCAACGTCCTGACTTTC.